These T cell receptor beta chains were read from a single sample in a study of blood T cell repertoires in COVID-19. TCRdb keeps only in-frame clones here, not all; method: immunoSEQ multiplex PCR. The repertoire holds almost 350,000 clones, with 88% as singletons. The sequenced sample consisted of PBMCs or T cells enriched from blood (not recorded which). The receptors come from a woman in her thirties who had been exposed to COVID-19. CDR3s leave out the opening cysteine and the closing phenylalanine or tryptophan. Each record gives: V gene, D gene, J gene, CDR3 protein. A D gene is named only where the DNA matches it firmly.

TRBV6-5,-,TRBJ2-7,ASSRGGSAYEQY
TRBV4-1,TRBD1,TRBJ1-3,ASSRDRDSGNTIY
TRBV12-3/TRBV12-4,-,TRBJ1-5,ASSPGHQPQH
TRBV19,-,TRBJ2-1,ASSTEGSSYNEQF
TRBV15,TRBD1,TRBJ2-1,ATSREKGQGGNEQF
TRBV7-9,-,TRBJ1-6,ASSLEGQGNNSPLH
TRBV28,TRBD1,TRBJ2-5,ASGWTGGGETQY
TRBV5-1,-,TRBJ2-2,ASRQSGVANTGELF
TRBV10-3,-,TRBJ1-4,AISRGEKLF
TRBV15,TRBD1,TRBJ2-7,ATSRDRGPYEQY
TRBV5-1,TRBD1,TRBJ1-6,ASSLGTGNSPLH
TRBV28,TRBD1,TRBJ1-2,ASRTPGQGLSGYT
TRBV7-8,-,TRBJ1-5,ASSLSTAGDQPQH